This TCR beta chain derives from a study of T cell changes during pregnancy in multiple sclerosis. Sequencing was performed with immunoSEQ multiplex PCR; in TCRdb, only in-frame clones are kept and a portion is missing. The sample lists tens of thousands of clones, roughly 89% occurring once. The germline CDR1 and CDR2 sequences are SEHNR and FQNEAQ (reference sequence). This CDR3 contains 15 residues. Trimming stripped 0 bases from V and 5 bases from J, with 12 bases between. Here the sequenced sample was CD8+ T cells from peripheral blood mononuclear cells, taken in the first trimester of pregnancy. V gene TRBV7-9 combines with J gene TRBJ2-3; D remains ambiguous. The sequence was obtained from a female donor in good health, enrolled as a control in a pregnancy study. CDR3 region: CASSLAELAKDTQYF. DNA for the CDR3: TGTGCCAGCAGCTTAGCGGAATTAGCCAAAGATACGCAGTATTTT.